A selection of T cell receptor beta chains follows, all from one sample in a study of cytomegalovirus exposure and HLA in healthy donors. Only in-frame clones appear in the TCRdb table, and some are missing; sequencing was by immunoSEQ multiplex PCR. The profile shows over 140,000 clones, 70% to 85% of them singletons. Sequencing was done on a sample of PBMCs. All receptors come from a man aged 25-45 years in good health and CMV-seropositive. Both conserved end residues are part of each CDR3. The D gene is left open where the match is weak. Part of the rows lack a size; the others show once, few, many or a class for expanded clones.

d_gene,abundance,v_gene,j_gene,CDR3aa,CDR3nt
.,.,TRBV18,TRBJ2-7,CASSPPEGSSYEQYF,TGTGCCAGCTCACCACCCGAGGGTAGCTCCTACGAGCAGTACTTC
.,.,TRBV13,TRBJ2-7,CASSLGKGLYEQYF,TGTGCCAGCAGCTTAGGTAAGGGGTTGTACGAGCAGTACTTC
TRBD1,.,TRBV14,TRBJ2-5,CASSHFGTAEETQYF,TGTGCCAGCAGCCATTTCGGGACAGCAGAAGAGACCCAGTACTTC
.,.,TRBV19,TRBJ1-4,CASSISLWQGNEKLFF,TGTGCCAGTAGTATATCTCTGTGGCAGGGCAATGAAAAACTGTTTTTT
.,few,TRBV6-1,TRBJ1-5,CASSVQGSGYQPQHF,TGTGCCAGCAGTGTACAGGGTAGTGGGTATCAGCCCCAGCATTTT
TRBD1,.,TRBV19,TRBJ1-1,CASSPYRGEAFF,TGTGCCAGTAGCCCCTACAGGGGTGAAGCTTTCTTT
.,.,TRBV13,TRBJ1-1,CASSSGGGRYAEAFF,TGTGCCAGCAGCTCCGGGGGGGGACGCTACGCTGAAGCTTTCTTT
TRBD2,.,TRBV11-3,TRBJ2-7,CASSLGLAGYEQYF,TGTGCCAGCAGTCTCGGACTAGCGGGGTACGAGCAGTACTTC
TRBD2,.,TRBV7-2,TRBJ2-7,CASSSAGTIVHEQYF,TGTGCCAGCAGCTCAGCCGGGACTATAGTCCACGAGCAGTACTTC
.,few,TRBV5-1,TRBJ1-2,CASSLGQPNYGYTF,TGCGCCAGCAGCTTGGGACAGCCTAACTATGGCTACACCTTC
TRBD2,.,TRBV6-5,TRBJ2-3,CASKRAGGPDTQYF,TGTGCCAGCAAAAGAGCGGGAGGACCAGATACGCAGTATTTT
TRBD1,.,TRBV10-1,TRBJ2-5,CAQDRGQETQYF,TGCGCTCAGGACAGGGGCCAAGAGACCCAGTACTTC
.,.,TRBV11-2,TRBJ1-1,CASSLEARGTEAFF,TGTGCCAGCAGCTTAGAAGCCAGGGGCACTGAAGCTTTCTTT
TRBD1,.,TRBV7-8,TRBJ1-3,CASSFTDRDGNTIYF,TGTGCCAGCAGCTTTACGGACAGGGATGGAAACACCATATATTTT
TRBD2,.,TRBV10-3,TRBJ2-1,CAISDGLAGGSYNEQFF,TGTGCCATCAGTGACGGACTAGCGGGAGGCTCCTACAATGAGCAGTTCTTC
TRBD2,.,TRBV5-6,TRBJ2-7,CASSMGLVSSYEQYF,TGTGCCAGCAGCATGGGACTAGTGTCCTCCTACGAGCAGTACTTC
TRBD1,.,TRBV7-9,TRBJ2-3,CASSGTGETDTQYF,TGTGCCAGCAGCGGGACAGGGGAGACAGATACGCAGTATTTT
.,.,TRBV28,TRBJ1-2,CASRELTGAFYGYTF,TGTGCCAGCAGAGAGCTGACAGGCGCGTTCTATGGCTACACCTTC
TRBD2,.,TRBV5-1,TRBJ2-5,CASSGLAGGPLGETQYF,TGCGCCAGCTCGGGACTAGCGGGAGGACCCTTGGGAGAGACCCAGTACTTC
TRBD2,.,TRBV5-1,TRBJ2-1,CASGSVAGGQDEQFF,TGCGCCAGCGGCTCCGTAGCGGGAGGGCAAGATGAGCAGTTCTTC
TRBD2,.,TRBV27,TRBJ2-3,CASSLRLAGTTDTQYF,TGTGCCAGCAGTCTGCGACTAGCGGGGACCACAGATACGCAGTATTTT
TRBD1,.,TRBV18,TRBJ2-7,CASSPPLDRGLYEQYF,TGTGCCAGCTCACCTCCATTGGACAGGGGGCTCTACGAGCAGTACTTC